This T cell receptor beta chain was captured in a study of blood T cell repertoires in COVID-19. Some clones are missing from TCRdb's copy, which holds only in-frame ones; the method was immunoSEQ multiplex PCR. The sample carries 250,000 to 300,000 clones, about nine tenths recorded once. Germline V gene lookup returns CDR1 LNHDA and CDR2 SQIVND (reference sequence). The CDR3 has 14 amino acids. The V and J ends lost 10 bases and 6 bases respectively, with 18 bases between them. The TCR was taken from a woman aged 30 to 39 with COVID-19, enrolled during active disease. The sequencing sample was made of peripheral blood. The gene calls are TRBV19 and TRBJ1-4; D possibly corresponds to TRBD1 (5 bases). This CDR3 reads CATSGLTSDEKLFF. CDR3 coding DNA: TGTGCCACCTCAGGGCTTACTTCGGATGAAAAACTGTTTTTT.